Presented here are 3 T cell receptor beta chains from one specimen sequenced in a study of blood T cells in healthy people across ages (dated by TCRdb to the mid-2010s). Receptors were amplified or captured by 5' RACE. The data were produced on an Illumina HiSeq 2500. A second PCR of about 6 to 11 cycles was run with a J-beta primer mix and a sample-barcoded 5' primer. TCRdb itself trimmed the public reads at Q25 with fastp, ran MiXCR and retained productive beta chains. Each record represents a unique CDR3 protein, reported with the most common genes and DNA among its rows. The sample table holds around 690,000 distinct CDR3 sequences, of which around 54% were seen once. The ten largest clonotypes hold roughly 34% of the sample. The sample was blood. Receptors were obtained from a man aged 60 to 69 in good health.

The chain recombines TRBV6-1 with TRBJ2-1; 7 nucleotides align to TRBD1. The CDR3 runs 13 residues. J was trimmed by 8 bases and V by 6 bases; bases with no gene match: 7. Looked up from germline, CDR1 is MNHNS and CDR2 is SASEGT. The CDR3: CASRRQGFDEQFF. DNA of the CDR3: TGTGCCAGCAGGAGACAGGGCTTCGATGAGCAGTTCTTC.

This chain connects TRBV27 to TRBJ1-6, with D maybe TRBD1 (6 bases). V dropped 5 bases and J dropped 6 bases, with 11 bases sitting between them. The CDR3 has 14 residues. The germline V gene has CDR1 MNHEY and CDR2 SMNVEV (reference sequence). Here the CDR3 DNA reads TGTGCCAGCAGTCGGGGGGCGCTTAATTCACCCCTCCACTTT. It is translated as CASSRGALNSPLHF.

The rearrangement joins TRBV18 to TRBJ1-4; D is uncertain. Trimming stripped 1 base from V and 5 bases from J, with 11 bases between. The V gene's germline CDR1 is KGHSH and CDR2 LQKENI. This CDR3 is 15 amino acids long. The CDR3: CASSPRASPNEKLFF. As DNA, the CDR3 is TGTGCCAGCTCACCACGCGCCAGCCCGAATGAAAAACTGTTTTTT.